These 15 T cell receptor beta chains share one sample of origin, sequenced in a study of cytomegalovirus exposure and HLA in healthy donors. The study ran its PCR with 60 Vbeta and 13 Jbeta primers. Sequencing was performed with immunoSEQ multiplex PCR; in TCRdb, only in-frame clones are kept and a portion is missing. The sample yields about 150,000 clones, nearly 80% seen once. Material for sequencing was PBMCs. Every receptor here comes from a male donor in good health and CMV-seronegative.

The V gene is TRBV7-2, the J gene TRBJ1-6, with TRBD1 matching 7 bases. Germline lookup yields CDR1 SGHTA and CDR2 FQGNSA. CDR3 length: 12 residues. Trimming at V came to 8 bases and at J to 7 bases, leaving 2 bases not matched to a gene. The CDR3 DNA is TGTGCCAGCGAACAGGGGAATTCACCCCTCCACTTT. Protein: CASEQGNSPLHF.

The table lists this clone with a count of one. The chain combines TRBV2 with TRBJ1-2; tentatively, D is TRBD1 (5 bases). Trimming removed 3 bases at V and 2 bases at J, with 10 bases between. The CDR3 is 14 amino acids. CDR1 and CDR2 (germline): SNHLY, FYNNEI. The CDR3 nucleotides are TGTGCCAGCAGTGAGACAGCCCTCAACTATGGCTACACCTTC. It is translated as CASSETALNYGYTF.

This chain uses TRBV2 with TRBJ1-3, with D perhaps matching TRBD1 (6 bases). The V end was cut by 6 bases, the J end by 2 bases, with 11 bases between. The CDR3 extends over 14 amino acids. The germline CDR1 and CDR2 sequences are SNHLY and FYNNEI. CDR3 residues: CASSSQGAGNTIYF. In DNA, the CDR3 is TGTGCCAGCAGCTCACAGGGTGCTGGAAACACCATATATTTT.

This chain connects TRBV6-6 to TRBJ2-5; 11 bases match TRBD1. Germline loops: CDR1 MNHNY, CDR2 SVGAGI (reference sequence). Trimming took 5 bases from V and 5 from J; bases not matched to a gene: 1. The CDR3 sequence is 13 residues long. The CDR3 loop reads CASSRDRGETQYF. The CDR3 DNA is TGTGCCAGCAGTCGGGACAGGGGGGAGACCCAGTACTTC.

V usage is TRBV2 and J usage is TRBJ2-7; D perhaps matches TRBD2 (6 bases). Trimming removed 3 bases at V and 3 bases at J, with 15 bases between. The CDR3 spans 15 residues. From germline, CDR1 is SNHLY and CDR2 FYNNEI. The CDR3 sequence is CASSDSLAPFYEQYF. As DNA, the CDR3 is TGTGCCAGCAGTGACTCGCTAGCGCCTTTCTACGAGCAGTACTTC.

This clone appeared a single time. The rearrangement uses TRBV10-2 and TRBJ1-5; TRBD1 matches at 10 bases. This CDR3 has 13 amino acids. The trim removed 8 bases at V and 6 bases at J, leaving 4 bases unmatched. Germline values: CDR1 WSHSY, CDR2 SAAADI. CDR3 nucleotide sequence: TGCGCCAGCGGGACAGGGGTGGGTCAGCCCCAGCATTTT. It encodes CASGTGVGQPQHF.

The genes are TRBV7-2 and TRBJ1-2; TRBD1 might be the D (6 bases). This CDR3 comprises 17 residues. V lost 2 bases to trimming and J lost 4 bases, with 20 bases between them. Germline loops: CDR1 SGHTA, CDR2 FQGNSA. CDR3 bases: TGTGCCAGCAGCTTAACCCCGGGACATGGACTTGGCTATGGCTACACCTTC. Encoded protein: CASSLTPGHGLGYGYTF.

The chain employs TRBV30 and TRBJ1-5, with D possibly being TRBD1 (5 bases). The V gene's germline CDR1 is GTSNPN and CDR2 SVGIG (reference sequence). V was trimmed by 5 bases and J by 1 base, leaving 15 bases between them. The CDR3 is made up of 15 amino acids. The chain's CDR3 is CAWGSTGGSNQPQHF. The DNA for the CDR3 is TGTGCCTGGGGATCCACAGGTGGGAGCAATCAGCCCCAGCATTTT. The entire variable domain, with the rest obtained from reference TRBV30 and TRBJ1-5, is as follows: SQTIHQWPATLVQPVGSPLSLECTVEGTSNPNLYWYRQAAGRGLQLLFYSVGIGQISSEVPQNLSASRPQDRQFILSSKKLLLSDSGFYLCAWGSTGGSNQPQHFGDGTRLSIL.

The J gene is TRBJ2-7, the V gene TRBV27, with 7 bases that match TRBD1. Germline V CDR1 and CDR2: MNHEY, SMNVEV (reference sequence). V shed 3 bases, J shed 2 bases, and the junction held 1 base outside the gene matches. The CDR3 consists of 13 residues. The CDR3 DNA reads TGTGCCAGCAGTTTCCAGGGGGCCTACGAGCAGTACTTC. This translates into CASSFQGAYEQYF.

CDR3 loop: CASSFTSGKTDTQYF. The CDR3 DNA reads as TGCGCCAGCAGCTTTACTAGCGGGAAGACAGATACGCAGTATTTT. V gene TRBV5-1 combines with J gene TRBJ2-3, with 10 bases lining up with TRBD2. CDR3 length equals 15 residues. From germline, CDR1 is SGHRS and CDR2 YFSETQ. V dropped 2 bases and J dropped 3; count of bases not matched to a gene: 3.

The genes are TRBV10-1 and TRBJ2-2, with unresolved D. V dropped 8 bases and J dropped 0 bases, with 10 bases sitting between them. Per germline, CDR1 WNHNN and CDR2 SYGVQD (reference sequence). CDR3 length: 14 amino acids. The CDR3 coding sequence is TGCGCCAGCGGAGCCCATGCGAACACCGGGGAGCTGTTTTTT. It codes for CASGAHANTGELFF.

This clone has only a few counts. The DNA for the CDR3 is TGTGCCACCAGCGCCCGAAGGACAGGGAATCAGCCCCAGCATTTT. Translating it yields CATSARRTGNQPQHF. The chain has TRBV15 and TRBJ1-5; 8 nucleotides line up with TRBD1. The CDR3 loop spans 15 amino acids. V trimming: 5 bases; J trimming: 4 bases; junction bases outside the gene matches: 7. CDR1 is LNHNV and CDR2 is YYDKDF in the germline V gene (reference sequence). The full variable domain, with the rest looked up from reference TRBV15 and TRBJ1-5, is DAMVIQNPRYQVTQFGKPVTLSCSQTLNHNVMYWYQQKSSQAPKLLFHYYDKDFNNEADTPDNFQSRRPNTSFCFLDIRSPGLGDTAMYLCATSARRTGNQPQHFGDGTRLSIL.

The genes are TRBV7-9 and TRBJ2-6; no firm D call. The germline V gene has CDR1 SEHNR and CDR2 FQNEAQ (reference sequence). The V and J ends lost 3 bases and 0 bases respectively, with 9 bases between them. The CDR3 extends over 16 amino acids. DNA of the CDR3: TGTGCCAGCAGCTTTTATTTGGCCTCTGGGGCCAACGTCCTGACTTTC. Its translation: CASSFYLASGANVLTF.

This chain uses TRBV4-3 with TRBJ1-4; 11 positions agree with TRBD1. V lost 4 bases to trimming and J lost 8 bases; unmatched junction nucleotides: 6. Germline CDR1 LGHNA, CDR2 YSLEER. The length of the CDR3 is 15 residues. The CDR3 DNA sequence: TGCGCCAGCAGCCCGGGACAGGGGGGAGAGGAAAAACTGTTTTTT. The encoded protein is CASSPGQGGEEKLFF.

This sequence joins TRBV30 and TRBJ1-4, with 8 nucleotides matching TRBD1. The CDR3 covers 15 residues. V lost 2 bases to trimming and J lost 5 bases; unmatched junction nucleotides: 7. The germline CDR1 and CDR2 sequences are GTSNPN and SVGIG (reference sequence). CDR3 in DNA: TGTGCCTGGAGTACCCAGGGGGCGGGCAATGAAAAACTGTTTTTT. This encodes CAWSTQGAGNEKLFF.